Shown below are 14 T cell receptor beta chains from a single sample sequenced in a study of T-cell memory formation after mild COVID-19. Via MiXCR, TCRdb re-called the 5' RACE reads, giving one row per CDR3 protein. The sample contains about 14,000 distinct CDR3 sequences, roughly a fifth of which appear only once. Sequences were obtained from PBMCs or a T cell subset sorted from them (not recorded which). These TCRs come from an adult woman who had mild COVID-19 (a few samples of this study predate the infection). Cell type and time point are not known.

This clonotype was counted ten times or more. V and J are TRBV29-1 and TRBJ2-7, with TRBD1 matching over 9 bases. The CDR3 consists of 15 residues. Germline V CDR1 and CDR2: SQVTM, ANQGSEA. Trimming removed 6 bases from V and 5 bases from J; junction bases left unmatched: 14. CDR3 nucleotide sequence: TGCAGCGTCCCTCCCGAACCGGGACAGGGAAACGAGCAGTACTTC. This codes for CSVPPEPGQGNEQYF.

This clonotype was counted at least ten times. The chain recombines TRBV9 with TRBJ2-2, with D unclear. V dropped 0 bases and J dropped 6 bases, with 9 bases sitting between them. Germline CDR1 SGDLS, CDR2 YYNGEE. The CDR3 is made up of 14 amino acids. For the CDR3, the DNA is TGTGCCAGCAGCGTAGGCCCGATCGCCGGGGAGCTGTTTTTT. Its translation is CASSVGPIAGELFF.

This clonotype has a count of ten or more. V gene TRBV21-1 combines with J gene TRBJ2-7. TRBV21-1 is reported as a pseudogene. The length of the CDR3 is 18 residues. CDR3 region: CASDGQLSELLVLYEQYF. The CDR3 DNA is TGTGCCAGCGATGGGCAGCTATCGGAGCTGCTGGTGTTGTACGAGCAGTACTTC.

The chain couples TRBV4-2 to TRBJ2-7, with 11 bases that match TRBD2. Germline CDR1 LGHNA, CDR2 YNFKEQ. This CDR3 is built from 16 residues. V shed 1 base, J shed 5 bases, and the junction held 7 bases outside the gene matches. The CDR3 DNA is TGTGCCAGCAGCCAAGCCGTAGCGGGGGGGCCCAACGAGCAGTACTTC. Encoded protein: CASSQAVAGGPNEQYF.

In its sample, this clonotype was seen many times. The chain combines TRBV6-5 with TRBJ2-7, with 11 bases identical to TRBD2. Germline loops: CDR1 MNHEY, CDR2 SVGAGI. The CDR3 is 14 residues long. V gave up 5 bases and J gave up 4 bases; unmatched junction bases: 4. The CDR3 region is CASSTGTSGYEQYF. In DNA, the CDR3 is TGTGCCAGCAGTACCGGGACTAGCGGTTACGAGCAGTACTTC.

Ten or more counts support this clonotype. The chain joins TRBV14 to TRBJ1-4; no clear D. CDR1 is SGHDN and CDR2 is FVKESK in the germline V gene. Deletions cut 0 bases from V and 5 bases from J, with 10 bases between. CDR3 length equals 15 residues. The CDR3 DNA reads TGTGCCAGCAGCCAAGATCAACAGTTAAATGAAAAACTGTTTTTT. Protein: CASSQDQQLNEKLFF.

The V call is TRBV9, the J call TRBJ2-3; TRBD2 matches at 7 bases. Germline loops: CDR1 SGDLS, CDR2 YYNGEE. The CDR3 totals 16 residues. Trimming took 2 bases from V and 1 from J; bases not matched to a gene: 7. The CDR3 sequence: CASSVGGSRGTDTQYF. In DNA form, the CDR3 reads TGTGCCAGCAGCGTGGGAGGGTCGAGAGGCACAGATACGCAGTATTTT.

This clonotype was seen many times. The V gene is TRBV30, the J gene TRBJ1-2; the D gene is possibly TRBD1 (5 bases). Trimming shortened V by 4 bases and J by 8 bases, and 17 bases separated the two germline ends. Germline CDR1 reads GTSNPN; CDR2 reads SVGIG (reference sequence). The CDR3 loop spans 13 amino acids. The CDR3 region is CAWTPPREGGYTF. CDR3 nucleotides: TGTGCCTGGACCCCCCCCAGGGAGGGCGGCTACACCTTC.

Many counts were recorded for this clonotype. V usage is TRBV24-1 and J usage is TRBJ2-6; no clear D gene. V lost 4 bases and J lost 1, with 7 bases in between. Looked up from germline, CDR1 is KGHDR and CDR2 is SFDVKD. This CDR3 has 15 residues. CDR3 bases: TGTGCCACCAGTGACCCGTGGTCTGGGGCCAACGTCCTGACTTTC. This sequence encodes CATSDPWSGANVLTF.

This clonotype showed up many times. CDR3 sequence reads: CASSVGGPGNTIYF. In DNA form, the CDR3 reads TGTGCCAGCAGCGTAGGGGGGCCTGGAAACACCATATATTTT. This sequence joins TRBV9 and TRBJ1-3; D possibly corresponds to TRBD1 (6 bases). Per germline, CDR1 SGDLS and CDR2 YYNGEE. The V gene lost 0 bases and the J gene lost 2 bases, with 6 bases spanning the gap. The CDR3 spans 14 residues.

This clonotype was observed many times. The V and J genes are TRBV27 and TRBJ1-1, with 8 bases aligning to TRBD1. The CDR3 loop spans 14 amino acids. Per germline, CDR1 MNHEY and CDR2 SMNVEV (reference sequence). The V segment lost 8 bases and the J segment 0 bases; nucleotides outside the gene matches: 5. The chain's CDR3 is CASHRQGMNTEAFF. Here the CDR3 DNA reads TGTGCCAGCCATCGACAGGGGATGAACACTGAAGCTTTCTTT.

The chain joins TRBV7-9 to TRBJ1-1; 10 bases fit TRBD1. The germline V gene has CDR1 SEHNR and CDR2 FQNEAQ (reference sequence). V trimming: 1 base; J trimming: 5 bases; junction bases outside the gene matches: 16. The CDR3 extends over 19 amino acids. Written as DNA, the CDR3 is TGTGCCAGCAGCTTAGGTACCGGGACAGGGGCCGCCGGGGGGACTGAAGCTTTCTTT. Translated, it gives CASSLGTGTGAAGGTEAFF.

This clonotype was found many times. This chain links TRBV24-1 with TRBJ1-5, with unresolved D. There are 13 residues in the CDR3. V dropped 5 bases and J dropped 0 bases, with 4 bases sitting between them. Germline V gene sequence: CDR1 KGHDR, CDR2 SFDVKD. The CDR3 DNA is TGTGCCACCAGTGTTGGTAGCAATCAGCCCCAGCATTTT. Translation gives CATSVGSNQPQHF.

This chain uses TRBV12-3 or TRBV12-4 with TRBJ2-3, with D possibly TRBD2 on 5 matching bases. The CDR3 has 13 amino acids. V lost 6 bases, J lost 3 bases, and 10 bases lay in between. In DNA form, the CDR3 reads TGTGCCAGCAGCCGTACGGGGACAGATACGCAGTATTTT. Its translation: CASSRTGTDTQYF.